A single sample is the source of the 8 T cell receptor beta chains below, sequenced in a study of T-cell reconstitution after alpha-beta-depleted transplantation in children. The TCRbeta library incorporated unique molecular identifiers. One entry per CDR3 protein results from TCRdb running MiXCR on the PCR reads. The sample lists roughly 590,000 distinct CDR3 sequences; over 15% were seen once. The material was PBMCs from the stem cell graft donor, obtained from the stem cell graft. The receptors shown here come from a human donor who donated a stem cell graft to a child with acute myeloid leukemia.

This chain joins TRBV28 and TRBJ1-5, with no clear D. The CDR3 length is 14 residues. V lost 3 bases and J 3 bases, leaving 9 bases between the germline ends. Germline V CDR1 and CDR2: MDHEN, SYDVKM. DNA of the CDR3: TGTGCCAGCAGTTTTAGGCAGCTCAATCAGCCCCAGCATTTT. Translation: CASSFRQLNQPQHF.

This clonotype was counted many times. The chain combines TRBV5-5 with TRBJ2-7; D is unresolved. Trimming shortened V by 4 bases and J by 6 bases, and 17 bases separated the two germline ends. CDR1 and CDR2 from the germline V gene are SGHKS and YYEKEE (reference sequence). CDR3 length: 14 amino acids. The CDR3 protein is CASSLSPPDPEQYF. CDR3 nucleotides: TGTGCCAGCAGCCTTAGCCCCCCAGATCCCGAGCAGTACTTC. Variable domain in full (rest from reference TRBV5-5 and TRBJ2-7): DAGVTQSPTHLIKTRGQQVTLRCSPISGHKSVSWYQQVLGQGPQFIFQYYEKEERGRGNFPDRFSARQFPNYSSELNVNALLLGDSALYLCASSLSPPDPEQYFGPGTRLTVT.

This clonotype was seen many times. V usage is TRBV7-2 and J usage is TRBJ1-2; no clear D. The ends were cut back, 4 bases at V and 8 bases at J, with 11 bases in the middle. CDR1 and CDR2 (germline): SGHTA, FQGNSA. The CDR3 has 12 residues. The CDR3 sequence is CASSSVSYGYTF. CDR3 sequence (DNA): TGTGCCAGCAGCTCCGTCTCATACGGCTACACCTTC.

This clonotype has a count of ten or more. V gene TRBV5-6 combines with J gene TRBJ2-7; perhaps TRBD1 as D (7 bases). CDR3 length: 13 residues. CDR1 and CDR2 (germline): SGHDT, YYEEEE. V was clipped by 4 bases and J by 5 bases, with 13 bases between them. CDR3: CASSQQGRNEQYF. Written as DNA, the CDR3 is TGTGCCAGCAGCCAACAGGGGAGGAACGAGCAGTACTTC.

This chain links TRBV21-1 with TRBJ2-7; TRBD1 is taken as the D call from the table, unchecked against the DNA. TRBV21-1 corresponds to a pseudogene. This CDR3 has 14 residues. CDR3 sequence (DNA): TGTGCCAGCAGCAAAGGAGAAGGGGGGTACGAGCAGTACGTC. The encoded protein is CASSKGEGGYEQYV.

The sample holds many counts of this clonotype. V gene TRBV29-1 combines with J gene TRBJ1-1, with 7 bases fitting TRBD1. CDR1 is SQVTM and CDR2 is ANQGSEA in the germline V gene. V lost 7 bases to trimming and J lost 0 bases; unmatched junction nucleotides: 8. The CDR3 totals 14 residues. Here the CDR3 reads CSATGQRLNTEAFF. The CDR3 bases are TGCAGCGCTACGGGACAGCGATTGAACACTGAAGCTTTCTTT.

This clonotype was detected a few times. The chain joins TRBV5-8 to TRBJ1-1; 9 bases fit TRBD1. The trim removed 7 bases at V and 0 bases at J, leaving 10 bases unmatched. This CDR3 region has 16 residues. Germline CDR1 reads SGHTS; CDR2 reads YDEGEE. The DNA of the CDR3 is TGTGCCAGCCTGCGGACGGACAGGGGATTGAACACTGAAGCTTTCTTT. The encoded protein is CASLRTDRGLNTEAFF.

V is TRBV7-8 and J is TRBJ2-7; D is tentatively TRBD1 or TRBD2 (5 bases each). This CDR3 contains 15 residues. V shed 5 bases and J shed 3 bases, with 17 bases lying between them. Germline loops: CDR1 SGHVS, CDR2 FQNEAQ. Here the CDR3 DNA reads TGTGCCAGCAGCCCCAACCGGGACGGGTTCTACGAGCAGTACTTC. This encodes CASSPNRDGFYEQYF.